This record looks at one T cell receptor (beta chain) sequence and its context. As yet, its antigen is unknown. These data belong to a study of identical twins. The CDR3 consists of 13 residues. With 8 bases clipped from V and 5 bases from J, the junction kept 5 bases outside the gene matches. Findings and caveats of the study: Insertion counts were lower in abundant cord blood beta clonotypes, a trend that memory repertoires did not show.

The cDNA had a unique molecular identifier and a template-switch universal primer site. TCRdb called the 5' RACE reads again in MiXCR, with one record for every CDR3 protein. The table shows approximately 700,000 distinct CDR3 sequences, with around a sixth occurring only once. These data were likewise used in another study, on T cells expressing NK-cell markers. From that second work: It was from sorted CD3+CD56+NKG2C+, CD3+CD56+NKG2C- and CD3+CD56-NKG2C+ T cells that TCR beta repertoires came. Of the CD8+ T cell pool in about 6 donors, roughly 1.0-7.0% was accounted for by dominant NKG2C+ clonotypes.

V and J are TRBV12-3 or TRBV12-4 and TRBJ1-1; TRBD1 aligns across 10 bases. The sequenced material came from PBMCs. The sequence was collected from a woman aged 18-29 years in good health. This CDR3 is CASGGQGDTEAFF. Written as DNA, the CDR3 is TGTGCCAGCGGCGGACAGGGGGATACTGAAGCTTTCTTT.